This is a list of T cell receptor beta chains from one sample in a study of blood T cell repertoires in COVID-19. Profiling relied on immunoSEQ multiplex PCR, and the TCRdb table lists in-frame clones only, not all of them. The table has fewer than 20,000 clones, around 90% seen once; the top ten hold about 16%. The sample was peripheral blood. The receptors here all came from a human donor in a cohort sampled during active COVID-19. CDR3s include the opening cysteine and the closing phenylalanine or tryptophan. The D gene is left open where the match is weak. Not all rows give a size; the values are once, few, many and, for expanded clones, a class.

j_call: TRBJ1-5; v_call: TRBV11-2; d_call: TRBD1; clone_size: .; cdr3_aa: CASSRTGDLYQPQHF; cdr3_nt: TGTGCCAGCAGCAGGACAGGGGATCTGTACCAGCCCCAGCATTTT
j_call: TRBJ1-2; v_call: TRBV9; d_call: .; clone_size: .; cdr3_aa: CASSVGSGIVGYTF; cdr3_nt: TGTGCCAGCAGCGTAGGGTCAGGGATAGTAGGCTACACCTTC
j_call: TRBJ1-1; v_call: TRBV5-1; d_call: .; clone_size: .; cdr3_aa: CASSLGDNTEAFF; cdr3_nt: TGCGCCAGCAGCTTGGGAGATAACACTGAAGCTTTCTTT
j_call: TRBJ2-3; v_call: TRBV7-3; d_call: .; clone_size: once; cdr3_aa: CASSPQGLGSDTQYF; cdr3_nt: TGTGCCAGCAGCCCCCAGGGACTCGGGTCCGATACGCAGTATTTT
j_call: TRBJ1-2; v_call: TRBV10-3; d_call: .; clone_size: .; cdr3_aa: CAISAQGREEGYTF; cdr3_nt: TGTGCCATCAGTGCCCAGGGGAGAGAGGAAGGCTACACCTTC
j_call: TRBJ1-2; v_call: TRBV6-2/TRBV6-3; d_call: .; clone_size: .; cdr3_aa: CASSFRQVIAF; cdr3_nt: TGTGCCAGCAGTTTTCGACAGGTCATAGCGTTC
j_call: TRBJ2-7; v_call: TRBV4-2; d_call: .; clone_size: .; cdr3_aa: CASSQEVERAYEQYF; cdr3_nt: TGTGCCAGCAGCCAAGAGGTAGAGAGAGCCTACGAGCAGTACTTC
j_call: TRBJ1-2; v_call: TRBV3-1/TRBV3-2; d_call: .; clone_size: .; cdr3_aa: CASSQRSGGGLYGYTF; cdr3_nt: TGTGCCAGCAGCCAACGGTCGGGGGGAGGTCTCTATGGCTACACCTTC
j_call: TRBJ1-1; v_call: TRBV7-9; d_call: .; clone_size: .; cdr3_aa: CASSKSPRGRNTEAFF; cdr3_nt: TGTGCCAGCAGCAAATCCCCCAGGGGCAGGAACACTGAAGCTTTCTTT
j_call: TRBJ1-2; v_call: TRBV28; d_call: .; clone_size: .; cdr3_aa: CASTSAGGNYGYTF; cdr3_nt: TGTGCCAGCACCTCAGCCGGGGGGAACTATGGCTACACCTTC
j_call: TRBJ2-3; v_call: TRBV9; d_call: .; clone_size: .; cdr3_aa: CASSLGETDTQYF; cdr3_nt: TGTGCCAGCAGCCTTGGAGAGACAGATACGCAGTATTTT
j_call: TRBJ2-1; v_call: TRBV19; d_call: TRBD1; clone_size: .; cdr3_aa: CASSKDRGREQFF; cdr3_nt: TGTGCCAGTAGTAAGGACAGGGGGCGCGAGCAGTTCTTC
j_call: TRBJ2-3; v_call: TRBV27; d_call: .; clone_size: once; cdr3_aa: CASSTQGDTQYF; cdr3_nt: TGTGCCAGCAGTACCCAGGGAGATACGCAGTATTTT
j_call: TRBJ2-3; v_call: TRBV9; d_call: .; clone_size: .; cdr3_aa: CASSVRDLTDTQYF; cdr3_nt: TGTGCCAGCAGCGTAAGGGACTTGACAGATACGCAGTATTTT